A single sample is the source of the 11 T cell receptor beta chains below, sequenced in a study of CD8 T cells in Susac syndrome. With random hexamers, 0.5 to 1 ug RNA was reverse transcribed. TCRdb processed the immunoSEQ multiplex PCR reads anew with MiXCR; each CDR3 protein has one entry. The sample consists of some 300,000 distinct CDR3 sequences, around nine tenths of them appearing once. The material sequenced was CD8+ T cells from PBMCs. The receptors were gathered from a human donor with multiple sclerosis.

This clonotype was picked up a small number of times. The CDR3: CASSAAHNLVNTGELFF. As DNA, the CDR3 is TGTGCCAGCAGCGCCGCCCATAACCTAGTGAACACCGGGGAGCTGTTTTTT. The chain recombines TRBV2 with TRBJ2-2; D gene uncertain. Per the germline V gene, CDR1 is SNHLY and CDR2 is FYNNEI. V was trimmed by 6 bases and J by 1 base, leaving 18 bases between them. The CDR3 contains 17 residues.

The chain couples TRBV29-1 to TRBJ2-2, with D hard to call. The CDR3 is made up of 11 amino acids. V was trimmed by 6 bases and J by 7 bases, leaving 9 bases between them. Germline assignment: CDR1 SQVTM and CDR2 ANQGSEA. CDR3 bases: TGCAGCGTGCACAGATTCGGGGAGCTGTTTTTT. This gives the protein CSVHRFGELFF.

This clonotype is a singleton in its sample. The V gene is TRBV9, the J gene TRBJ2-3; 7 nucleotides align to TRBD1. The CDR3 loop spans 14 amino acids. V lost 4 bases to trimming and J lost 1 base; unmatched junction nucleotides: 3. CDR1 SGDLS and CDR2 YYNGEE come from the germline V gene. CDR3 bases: TGTGCCAGCAGCATGGGACAGCGCACAGATACGCAGTATTTT. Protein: CASSMGQRTDTQYF.

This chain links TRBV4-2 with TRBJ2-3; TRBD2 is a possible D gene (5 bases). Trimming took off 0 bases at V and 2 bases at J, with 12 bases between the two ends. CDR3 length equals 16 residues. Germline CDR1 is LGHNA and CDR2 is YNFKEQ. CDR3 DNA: TGTGCCAGCAGCCAAGATGTGCTAGCTACCACAGATACGCAGTATTTT. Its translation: CASSQDVLATTDTQYF.

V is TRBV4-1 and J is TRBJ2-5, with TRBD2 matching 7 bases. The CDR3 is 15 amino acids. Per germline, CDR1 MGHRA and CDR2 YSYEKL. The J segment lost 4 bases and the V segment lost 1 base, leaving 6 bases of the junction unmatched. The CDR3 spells CASSQGGGARETQYF. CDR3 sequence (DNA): TGCGCCAGCAGCCAAGGGGGAGGGGCAAGAGAGACCCAGTACTTC.

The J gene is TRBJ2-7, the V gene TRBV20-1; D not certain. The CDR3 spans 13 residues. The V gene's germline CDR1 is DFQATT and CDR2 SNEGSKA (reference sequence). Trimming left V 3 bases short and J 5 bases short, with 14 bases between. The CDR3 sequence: CSARGLVEHEQYF. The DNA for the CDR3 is TGCAGTGCTAGGGGTCTTGTTGAGCACGAGCAGTACTTC.

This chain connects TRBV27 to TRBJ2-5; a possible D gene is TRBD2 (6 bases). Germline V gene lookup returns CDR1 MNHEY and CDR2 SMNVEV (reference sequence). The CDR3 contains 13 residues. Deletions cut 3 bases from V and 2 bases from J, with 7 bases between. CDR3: CASSFGLQETQYF. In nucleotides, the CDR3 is TGTGCCAGCAGTTTCGGACTACAAGAGACCCAGTACTTC.

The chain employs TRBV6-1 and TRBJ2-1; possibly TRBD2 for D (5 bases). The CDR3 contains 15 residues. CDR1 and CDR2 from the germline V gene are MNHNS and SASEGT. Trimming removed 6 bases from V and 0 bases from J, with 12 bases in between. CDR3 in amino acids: CASSASTGSYNEQFF. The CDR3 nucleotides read TGTGCCAGCAGCGCTAGCACCGGCTCCTACAATGAGCAGTTCTTC.

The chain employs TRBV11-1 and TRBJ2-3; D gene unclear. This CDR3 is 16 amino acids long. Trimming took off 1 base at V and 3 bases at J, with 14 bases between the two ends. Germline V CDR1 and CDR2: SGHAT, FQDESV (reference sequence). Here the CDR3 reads CASSLGVVVRTDTQYF. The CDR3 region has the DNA TGTGCCAGCAGCTTAGGGGTCGTGGTGAGGACAGATACGCAGTATTTT.

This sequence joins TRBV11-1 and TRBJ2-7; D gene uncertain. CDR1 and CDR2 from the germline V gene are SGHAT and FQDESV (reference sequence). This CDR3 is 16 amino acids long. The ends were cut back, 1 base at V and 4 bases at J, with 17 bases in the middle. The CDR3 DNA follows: TGTGCCAGCAGCTTAGACCCCATTCCCGGAGAGTACGAGCAGTACTTC. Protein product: CASSLDPIPGEYEQYF.

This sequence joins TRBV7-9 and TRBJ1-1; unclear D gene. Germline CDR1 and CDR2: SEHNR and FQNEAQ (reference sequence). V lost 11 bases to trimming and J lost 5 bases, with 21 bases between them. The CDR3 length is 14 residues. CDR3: CAGEDGLGITEAFF. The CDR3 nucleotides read TGTGCCGGAGAGGACGGCCTAGGCATAACTGAAGCTTTCTTT.